The clone carrying this TCR beta chain was found a few times. Its antigen remains unidentified. Produced via immunoSEQ multiplex PCR; TCRdb's table is partial and in-frame only. The sample has around 78,000 clones; roughly 90% are singletons. The entry originates in a study of a mutant IDH1 vaccine in newly diagnosed glioma. Study context: Treated patients had a mean age of roughly 39 years and a roughly 60% male, approximately 38% female split.

This CDR3 has 12 amino acids. Germline V gene lookup returns CDR1 ENHRY and CDR2 SYGVKD. Trimming removed 7 bases at V and 4 bases at J, with 10 bases between. Time point specified: week 5, during vaccination. One vaccine dose held 300 ug of mutant IDH1 20-mer peptide and came with topical imiquimod. This sequence originates from a woman aged 45-60 years with glioma. The material was PBMCs, obtained from a glioma patient whose treatment included an IDH1 peptide vaccine. The chain links TRBV10-3 to TRBJ1-2; D gene ambiguous. This chain's CDR3 is CAIKERGYGYTF. The CDR3 region has the DNA TGTGCCATCAAGGAACGGGGCTATGGCTACACCTTC.